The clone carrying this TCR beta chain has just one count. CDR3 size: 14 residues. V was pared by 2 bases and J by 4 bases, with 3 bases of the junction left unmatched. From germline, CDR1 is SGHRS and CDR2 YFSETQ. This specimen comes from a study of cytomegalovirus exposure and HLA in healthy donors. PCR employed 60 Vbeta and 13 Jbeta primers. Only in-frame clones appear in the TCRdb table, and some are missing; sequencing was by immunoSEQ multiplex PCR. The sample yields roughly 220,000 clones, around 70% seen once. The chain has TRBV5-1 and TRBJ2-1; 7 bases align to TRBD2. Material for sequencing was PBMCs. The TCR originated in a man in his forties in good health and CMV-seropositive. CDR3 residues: CASSFNGGYNEQFF. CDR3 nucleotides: TGCGCCAGCAGCTTCAACGGGGGGTACAATGAGCAGTTCTTC. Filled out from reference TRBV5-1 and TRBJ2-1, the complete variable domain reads KAGVTQTPRYLIKTRGQQVTLSCSPISGHRSVSWYQQTPGQGLQFLFEYFSETQRNKGNFPGRFSGRQFSNSRSEMNVSTLELGDSALYLCASSFNGGYNEQFFGPGTRLTVL.